The next 5 T cell receptor beta chains were all read from a single sample in a study of T-cell memory formation after mild COVID-19. TCRdb reanalysed the 5' RACE reads using MiXCR and keeps one entry per CDR3 protein. The data hold 150,000 to 200,000 distinct CDR3 sequences, with around 10% observed a single time. Source material: PBMCs or a T cell subset sorted from them (not recorded which). The receptors here all came from a man younger than 35 who had mild COVID-19 (a few samples of this study predate the infection). Cell type and time point are not known.

There are many counts of this clonotype. The rearrangement links TRBV5-1 to TRBJ2-7; D might be TRBD1 (6 bases). The germline gives CDR1 SGHRS, CDR2 YFSETQ. V dropped 2 bases and J dropped 0 bases, with 15 bases sitting between them. This CDR3 comprises 16 residues. The CDR3 DNA sequence: TGCGCCAGCAGCTTACAAGCAGGGGTATTCTCCTACGAGCAGTACTTC. Its translation is CASSLQAGVFSYEQYF.

V is TRBV6-2 or TRBV6-3 and J is TRBJ1-2, with a weak D call TRBD1 (6 bases). From germline, CDR1 is MNHEY and CDR2 SVGEGT. V lost 4 bases to trimming and J lost 7 bases, with 10 bases between them. This CDR3 is 12 amino acids long. As DNA, the CDR3 is TGTGCCAGCAGTTGGGCGGGGGCTGGCTACACCTTC. It yields the protein CASSWAGAGYTF.

A few counts support this clonotype. The CDR3 here is CASSAMPGQPQHF. As DNA, the CDR3 is TGTGCCAGCAGTGCTATGCCCGGGCAGCCCCAGCATTTT. The V call is TRBV2, the J call TRBJ1-5; the D is unclear. The CDR3 extends over 13 amino acids. Deletions cut 4 bases from V and 7 bases from J, with 11 bases between. The germline V gene has CDR1 SNHLY and CDR2 FYNNEI.

In this sample, this clonotype turned up many times. One end of the junction varies from germline; a read error may be responsible. J is TRBJ2-5 and V is TRBV7-7; 7 bases are a match to TRBD1. Germline V lookup: CDR1 SSHAT, CDR2 FNYEAQ (reference sequence). The CDR3 has 14 residues. CDR3 region: CASSLTGPVETQYF. The CDR3 nucleotides read TGTGCTAGCAGCCTGACAGGGCCGGTAGAGACCCAGTACTTC.

This clonotype was picked up one time. The J gene is TRBJ1-2, the V gene TRBV5-1, with D unclear. V gave up 0 bases and J gave up 4 bases, with 16 bases separating them. This CDR3 contains 16 residues. Looked up from germline, CDR1 is SGHRS and CDR2 is YFSETQ. CDR3 loop: CASSLDSAEGGYGYTF. For the CDR3, the DNA is TGCGCCAGCAGCTTGGATAGTGCTGAAGGAGGCTATGGCTACACCTTC.